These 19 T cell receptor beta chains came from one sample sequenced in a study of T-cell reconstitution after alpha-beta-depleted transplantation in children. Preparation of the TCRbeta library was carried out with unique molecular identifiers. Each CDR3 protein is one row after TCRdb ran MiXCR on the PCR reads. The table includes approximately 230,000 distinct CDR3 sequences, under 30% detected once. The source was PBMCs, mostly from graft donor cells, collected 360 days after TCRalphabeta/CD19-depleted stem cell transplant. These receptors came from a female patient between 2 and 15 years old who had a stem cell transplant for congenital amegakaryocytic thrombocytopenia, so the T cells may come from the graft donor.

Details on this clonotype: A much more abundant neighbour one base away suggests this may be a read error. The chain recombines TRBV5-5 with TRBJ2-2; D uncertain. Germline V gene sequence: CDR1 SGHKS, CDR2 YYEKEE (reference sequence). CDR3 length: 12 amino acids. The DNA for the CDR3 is TGTGCCTGCAGCTTAGCCTCCGGGGAGCTGTTTTTT. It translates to CACSLASGELFF.

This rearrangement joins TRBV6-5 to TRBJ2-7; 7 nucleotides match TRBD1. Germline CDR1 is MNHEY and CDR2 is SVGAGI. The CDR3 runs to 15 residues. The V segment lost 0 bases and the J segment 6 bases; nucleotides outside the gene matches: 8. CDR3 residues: CASSYSFEGAGEQYF. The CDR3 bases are TGTGCCAGCAGTTACTCGTTCGAGGGGGCAGGCGAGCAGTACTTC.

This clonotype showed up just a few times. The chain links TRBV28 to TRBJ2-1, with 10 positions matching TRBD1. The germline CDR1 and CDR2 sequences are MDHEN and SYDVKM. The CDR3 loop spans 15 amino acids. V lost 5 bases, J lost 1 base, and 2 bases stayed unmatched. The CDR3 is CASSRTGGSYNEQFF. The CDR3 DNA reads TGTGCCAGCAGTCGGACAGGGGGGTCCTACAATGAGCAGTTCTTC.

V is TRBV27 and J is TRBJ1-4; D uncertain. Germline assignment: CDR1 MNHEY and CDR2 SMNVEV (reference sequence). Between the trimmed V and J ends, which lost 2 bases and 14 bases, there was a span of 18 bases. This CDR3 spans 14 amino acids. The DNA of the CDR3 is TGTGCCAGCAGTTTAGTTTTCGGGTCGGGGTACCTGTTTTTT. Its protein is CASSLVFGSGYLFF.

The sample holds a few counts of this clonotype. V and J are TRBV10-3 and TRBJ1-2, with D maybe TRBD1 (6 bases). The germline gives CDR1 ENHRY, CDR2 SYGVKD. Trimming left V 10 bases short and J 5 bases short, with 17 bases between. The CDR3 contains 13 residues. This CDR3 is CANSGGGKYGYTF. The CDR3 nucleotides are TGTGCCAACTCCGGGGGCGGGAAGTATGGCTACACCTTC.

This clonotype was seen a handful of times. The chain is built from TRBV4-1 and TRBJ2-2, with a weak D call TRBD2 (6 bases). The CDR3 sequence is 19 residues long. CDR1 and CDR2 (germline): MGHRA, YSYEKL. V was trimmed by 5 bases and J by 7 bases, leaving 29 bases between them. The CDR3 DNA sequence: TGCGCCAGCAGCTCGCTAACATTACGCCTCCGCGGGGATCACGGGGAGCTGTTTTTT. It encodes CASSSLTLRLRGDHGELFF.

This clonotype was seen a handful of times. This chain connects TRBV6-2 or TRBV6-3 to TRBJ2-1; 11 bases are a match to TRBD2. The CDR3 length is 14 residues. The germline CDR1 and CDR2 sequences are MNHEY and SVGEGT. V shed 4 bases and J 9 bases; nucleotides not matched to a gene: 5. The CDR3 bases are TGTGCCAGCAGTTTTAGCGGGAGGGCGTCTGAGCAGTTCTTC. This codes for CASSFSGRASEQFF.

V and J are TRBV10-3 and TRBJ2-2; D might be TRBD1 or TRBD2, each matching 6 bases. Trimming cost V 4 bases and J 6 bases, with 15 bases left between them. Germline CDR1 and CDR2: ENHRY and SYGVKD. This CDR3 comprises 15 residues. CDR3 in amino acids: CAISGSGGPAGELFF. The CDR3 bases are TGTGCCATCAGTGGTTCTGGGGGGCCGGCCGGGGAGCTGTTTTTT.

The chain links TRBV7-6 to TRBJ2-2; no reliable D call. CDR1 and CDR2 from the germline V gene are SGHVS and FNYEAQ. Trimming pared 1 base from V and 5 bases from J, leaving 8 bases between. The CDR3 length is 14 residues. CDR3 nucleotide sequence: TGTGCCAGCAGCTTAGGAGATCTGACCGGGGAGCTGTTTTTT. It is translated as CASSLGDLTGELFF.

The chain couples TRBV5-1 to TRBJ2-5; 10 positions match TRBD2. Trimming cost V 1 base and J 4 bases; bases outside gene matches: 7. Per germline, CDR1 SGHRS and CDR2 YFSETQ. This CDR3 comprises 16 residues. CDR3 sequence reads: CASSLRASGSGETQYF. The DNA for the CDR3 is TGCGCCAGCAGCTTGAGGGCTAGCGGGAGCGGAGAGACCCAGTACTTC.

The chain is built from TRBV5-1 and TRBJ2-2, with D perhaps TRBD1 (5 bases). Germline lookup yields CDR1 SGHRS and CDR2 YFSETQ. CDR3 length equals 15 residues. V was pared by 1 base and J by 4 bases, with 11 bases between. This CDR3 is CASSLLGVSTGELFF. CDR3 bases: TGCGCCAGCAGCTTGTTAGGGGTTTCCACCGGGGAGCTGTTTTTT.

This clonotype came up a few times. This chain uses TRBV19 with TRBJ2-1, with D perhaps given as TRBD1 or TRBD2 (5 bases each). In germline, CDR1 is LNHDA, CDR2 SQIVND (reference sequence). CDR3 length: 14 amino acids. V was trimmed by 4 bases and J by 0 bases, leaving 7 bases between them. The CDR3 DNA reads TGTGCCAGTAGTAGGGACCCCTCCTACAATGAGCAGTTCTTC. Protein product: CASSRDPSYNEQFF. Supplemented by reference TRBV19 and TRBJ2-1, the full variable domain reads DGGITQSPKYLFRKEGQNVTLSCEQNLNHDAMYWYRQDPGQGLRLIYYSQIVNDFQKGDIAEGYSVSREKKESFPLTVTSAQKNPTAFYLCASSRDPSYNEQFFGPGTRLTVL.

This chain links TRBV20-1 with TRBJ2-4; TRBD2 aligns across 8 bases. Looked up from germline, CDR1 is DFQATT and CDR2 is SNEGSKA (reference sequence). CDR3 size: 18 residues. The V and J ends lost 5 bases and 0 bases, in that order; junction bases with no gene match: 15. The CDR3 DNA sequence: TGCAGTGCTGATTTTACTAGCGGTGATTTACTAGCCAAAAACATTCAGTACTTC. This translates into CSADFTSGDLLAKNIQYF.

The CDR3 is CASEAPNYNEQFF. CDR3 bases: TGTGCCAGCGAAGCCCCTAACTACAATGAGCAGTTCTTC. V and J are TRBV2 and TRBJ2-1; no clear D gene. The ends were cut back, 8 bases at V and 3 bases at J, with 11 bases in the middle. CDR3 length: 13 amino acids. Germline V lookup: CDR1 SNHLY, CDR2 FYNNEI.

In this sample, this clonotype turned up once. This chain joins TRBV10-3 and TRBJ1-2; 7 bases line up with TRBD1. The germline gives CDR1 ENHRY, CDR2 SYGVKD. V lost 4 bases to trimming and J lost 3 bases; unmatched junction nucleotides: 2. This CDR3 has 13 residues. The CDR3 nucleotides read TGTGCCATCAGTGTAAGGGGGCACTATGGCTACACCTTC. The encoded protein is CAISVRGHYGYTF.

CDR3 sequence reads: CASSSSEETQYF. CDR3 bases: TGTGCCAGCAGCTCCTCAGAAGAGACCCAGTACTTC. The rearrangement links TRBV11-3 to TRBJ2-5; no clear D gene. The germline V and J ends were trimmed by 4 bases and 3 bases, with 6 bases remaining between them. This CDR3 has 12 amino acids. Germline CDR1 reads SGHNT; CDR2 reads YENEEA.

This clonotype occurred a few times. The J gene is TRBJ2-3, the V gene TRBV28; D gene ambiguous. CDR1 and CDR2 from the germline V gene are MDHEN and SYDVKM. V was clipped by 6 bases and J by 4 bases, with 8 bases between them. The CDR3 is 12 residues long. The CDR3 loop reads CASRLSPDTQYF. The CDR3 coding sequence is TGTGCCAGCAGACTATCTCCAGATACGCAGTATTTT.

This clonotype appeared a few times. The CDR3 DNA sequence: TGCGCCAGCAGCCGTGCGGGAGGCTACGAGCAGTACTTC. Protein: CASSRAGGYEQYF. The chain links TRBV5-1 to TRBJ2-7; 8 bases match TRBD2. With 4 bases clipped from V and 3 bases from J, the junction kept 3 bases outside the gene matches. CDR3 length: 13 amino acids. Germline V gene lookup returns CDR1 SGHRS and CDR2 YFSETQ.

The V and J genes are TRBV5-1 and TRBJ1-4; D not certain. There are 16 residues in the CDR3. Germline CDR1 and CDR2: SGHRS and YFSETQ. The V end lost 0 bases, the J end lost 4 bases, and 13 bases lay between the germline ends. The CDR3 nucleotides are TGCGCCAGCAGCTTGGCCTTCGGGGTTGGTAATGAAAAACTGTTTTTT. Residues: CASSLAFGVGNEKLFF. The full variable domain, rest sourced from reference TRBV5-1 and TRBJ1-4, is KAGVTQTPRYLIKTRGQQVTLSCSPISGHRSVSWYQQTPGQGLQFLFEYFSETQRNKGNFPGRFSGRQFSNSRSEMNVSTLELGDSALYLCASSLAFGVGNEKLFFGSGTQLSVL.